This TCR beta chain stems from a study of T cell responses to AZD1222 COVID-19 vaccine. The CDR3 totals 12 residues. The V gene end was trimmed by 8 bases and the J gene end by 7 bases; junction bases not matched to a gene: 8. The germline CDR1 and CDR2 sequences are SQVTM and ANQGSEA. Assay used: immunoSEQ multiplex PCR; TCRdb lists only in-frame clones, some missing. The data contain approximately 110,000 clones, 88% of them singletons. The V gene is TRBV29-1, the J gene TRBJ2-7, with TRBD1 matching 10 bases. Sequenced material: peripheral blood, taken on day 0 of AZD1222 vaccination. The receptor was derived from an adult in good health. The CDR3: CSSSGQGREQYF. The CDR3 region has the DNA TGCAGCAGTTCGGGACAGGGGCGAGAGCAGTACTTC.